The clone carrying this T cell receptor (beta chain) was seen a handful of times. This sample stems from a study of blood T cells in healthy people across ages. Unmatched junction bases numbered 9, after V lost 6 bases and J lost 0 bases. CDR1 and CDR2 (germline): DFQATT, SNEGSKA (reference sequence). The CDR3 is 15 residues long. The authors ran a second PCR of roughly 6 to 12 cycles using a sample-barcoded 5' primer and a J-beta primer mix. In TCRdb, the 5' RACE reads were re-called with MiXCR into one record per CDR3 protein. The sample lists fewer than 1.5 million distinct CDR3 sequences; around two fifths were seen once.

This TCR came from a woman aged 18 to 35 in good health. The chain couples TRBV20-1 to TRBJ2-5, with 8 nucleotides matching TRBD2. Sequenced sample: blood. CDR3 amino acids: CSAPTSGTYQETQYF. In nucleotides, the CDR3 is TGCAGTGCCCCCACTAGCGGAACCTACCAAGAGACCCAGTACTTC.